These T cell receptor beta chains were read from a single sample in a study of cytomegalovirus exposure and HLA in healthy donors. Assay used: immunoSEQ multiplex PCR; TCRdb lists only in-frame clones, some missing. The table lists about 65,000 clones. The sequencing sample was made of PBMCs. Every receptor here comes from a boy aged 5-17 years in good health and CMV-seronegative. Each CDR3 is given with its conserved first and last residue. Each record gives: J gene, V gene, D gene, CDR3 DNA, CDR3 protein. The D gene is left open where the match is weak.

TRBJ2-2,TRBV30,.,TGTGCCTGGAGTGTTACGGTCGGTTTCACCGGGGAGCTGTTTTTT,CAWSVTVGFTGELFF
TRBJ1-1,TRBV25-1,.,TGTGCCAGCAGTGACCCTGGGGCCTACACTGAAGCTTTCTTT,CASSDPGAYTEAFF
TRBJ1-1,TRBV7-6,TRBD1,TGTGCCAGCAGCAGGACAGGGTCCGGCACTGAAGCTTTCTTT,CASSRTGSGTEAFF
TRBJ1-4,TRBV29-1,.,TGCAGCGTTGAGGCGGATACTAATGAAAAACTGTTTTTT,CSVEADTNEKLFF
TRBJ1-2,TRBV4-3,.,TGCGCCAGCAGCCAAATCTCCGGGTCTGAAACTTATGGCTACACCTTC,CASSQISGSETYGYTF
TRBJ2-7,TRBV6-4,.,TGTGCCAGCAGTGTTCGGGGTACGTTGGACGAGCAGTACTTC,CASSVRGTLDEQYF
TRBJ2-7,TRBV19,TRBD2,TGTGCCAGTAGTATAAATAGCGGGGGACTCTCCTACGAGCAGTACTTC,CASSINSGGLSYEQYF
TRBJ2-5,TRBV7-9,.,TGTGCCAGCAGCTTAGTGACAGGAGAGACCCAGTACTTC,CASSLVTGETQYF
TRBJ2-7,TRBV29-1,TRBD2,TGCAGCGTTGAGAGCGGGGCGGCCTACGAGCAGTACTTC,CSVESGAAYEQYF
TRBJ2-3,TRBV2,.,TGTGCCAGCAACTCCTTTTCCACAGATACGCAGTATTTT,CASNSFSTDTQYF
TRBJ1-1,TRBV4-1,.,TGCGCCAGCAGCCAAGATCGCGGCGGGGTTGTTACTGAAGCTTTCTTT,CASSQDRGGVVTEAFF
TRBJ1-1,TRBV18,TRBD1,TGTGCCAGCTCACCGTTAGGGGGCGAGAACACTGAAGCTTTCTTT,CASSPLGGENTEAFF
TRBJ1-2,TRBV2,.,TGTGCCAGCACCAATACAGGGAACTTTGGCTACACCTTC,CASTNTGNFGYTF
TRBJ1-3,TRBV9,.,TGTGCTTCGTCGGGGAACTCTGGAAACACCATATATTTT,CASSGNSGNTIYF